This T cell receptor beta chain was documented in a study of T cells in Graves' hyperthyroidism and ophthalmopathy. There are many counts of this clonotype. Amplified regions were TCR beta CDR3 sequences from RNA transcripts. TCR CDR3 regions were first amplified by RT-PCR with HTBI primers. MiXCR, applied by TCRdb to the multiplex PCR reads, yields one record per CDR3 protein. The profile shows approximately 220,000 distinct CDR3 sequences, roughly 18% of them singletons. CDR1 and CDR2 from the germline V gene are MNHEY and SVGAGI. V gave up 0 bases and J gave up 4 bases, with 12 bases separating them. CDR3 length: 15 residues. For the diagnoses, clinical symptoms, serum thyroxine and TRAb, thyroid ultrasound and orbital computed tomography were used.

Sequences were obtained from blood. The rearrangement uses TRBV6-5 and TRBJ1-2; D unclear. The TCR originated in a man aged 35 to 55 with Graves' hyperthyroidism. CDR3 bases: TGTGCCAGCAGTTACTCGATTGGGGAGATCTATGGCTACACCTTC. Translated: CASSYSIGEIYGYTF.